The sample holds a few counts of the clone carrying this T cell receptor (beta chain). Its antigen remains unknown. The data belong to a study of beta chain features in type 1 diabetes. The investigators reverse transcribed all of the isolated RNA, so they sequenced expressed TCRB transcripts. Libraries were prepared by immunoSEQ multiplex PCR; TCRdb keeps only in-frame clonotypes and omits some of them. The repertoire holds hundreds of thousands of clones, with approximately 9.7% as singletons. Deletions cut 4 bases from V and 2 bases from J, with 8 bases between. The CDR3 extends over 12 amino acids. Germline lookup yields CDR1 GTSNPN and CDR2 SVGIG (reference sequence). Whole-study findings and limits: Among type 1 diabetes patients, VDJ junctions had fewer insertions and more deletions. Moderate but significant shortening of TCRB CDR3s was recorded in all four CD4+ subsets from Type 1 diabetes patients.

The receptor's source is a man aged 30 to 39 with type 1 diabetes. Input material: central memory CD4+ T cells from blood. V and J are TRBV30 and TRBJ2-5, with a weak D call TRBD1 (6 bases). Here the CDR3 reads CAWNGQQETQYF. The CDR3 nucleotides read TGTGCCTGGAATGGACAGCAAGAGACCCAGTACTTC.